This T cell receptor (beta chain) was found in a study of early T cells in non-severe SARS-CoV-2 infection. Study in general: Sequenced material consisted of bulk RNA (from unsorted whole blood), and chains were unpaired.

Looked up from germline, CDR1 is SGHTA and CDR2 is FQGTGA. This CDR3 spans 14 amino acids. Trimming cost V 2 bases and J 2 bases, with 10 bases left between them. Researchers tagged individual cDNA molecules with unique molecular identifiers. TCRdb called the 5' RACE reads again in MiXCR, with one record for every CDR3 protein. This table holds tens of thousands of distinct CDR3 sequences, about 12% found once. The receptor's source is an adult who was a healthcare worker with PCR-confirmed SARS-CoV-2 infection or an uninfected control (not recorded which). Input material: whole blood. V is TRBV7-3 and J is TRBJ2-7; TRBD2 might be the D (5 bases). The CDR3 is CASSLLSGTYEQYF. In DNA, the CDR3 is TGTGCCAGCAGCTTATTGAGCGGTACCTACGAGCAGTACTTC.